This note documents a single T cell receptor beta chain sequence. Its cognate antigen is unknown. The sample is drawn from a study of chemoradiotherapy in HPV16-positive cancers. Study-level information: Candidate HPV-specific clones and shared TCR motifs came from a couple of HPV16-positive patients. Overall study results and limits: Candidate HPV-specific clones and E7-related TCR motifs grew in tumor during treatment.

TCRdb keeps only in-frame clones here, not all; method: immunoSEQ multiplex PCR. This sample yields approximately 23,000 clones, of which around two thirds are seen a single time; 2.6% belongs to the top ten. This sequence originates from a human donor with HPV-associated anogenital cancer. The specimen was taken from a patient who underwent chemoradiotherapy.

The CDR3 spells CASSYGGAQETQYF. The CDR3, as DNA: TGTGCCAGCAGTTACGGGGGGGCGCAAGAGACCCAGTACTTC. The chain carries TRBV9 and TRBJ2-5, with 8 bases that match TRBD2. With 5 bases clipped from V and 2 bases from J, the junction kept 5 bases outside the gene matches. Germline CDR1 is SGDLS and CDR2 is YYNGEE. This CDR3 has 14 amino acids.